This paragraph reports one T cell receptor beta chain. No antigen is known for it. One base away lies a much larger clone, so this may be a sequencing read error. The entry originates in a study of CD8+CD57+ T cells in acquired aplastic anemia. As for the study in general: The mean DNA yield obtained from sorted CD4+ and CD8+ cells came to 3.2 ug. Healthy donors averaged about 9.8 million reads for CD4+ cells.

It was genomic DNA that served as the template for profiling TCR beta VDJ and CDR3. Via MiXCR, TCRdb re-called the reads, giving one row per CDR3 protein. Here the sample spans some 190,000 distinct CDR3 sequences, 35% to 50% being singletons. Germline V CDR1 and CDR2: LGHNA, YSLEER. The CDR3 is 16 amino acids. Overall study findings and caveats: No significant patient-versus-control difference appeared in CD8+ Simpson's diversity. Patients and controls were found to share around 30 CD8+ CDR3 sequences.

Sequencing was done on a sample of sorted CD4+, CD8+, or CD8+CD57+ T cells (not recorded which) from PBMCs. This TCR came from a human donor in good health. The chain combines TRBV4-3 with TRBJ2-7; 8 bases align to TRBD2. The CDR3 sequence: CACSPRGTSGYSQQYF. The DNA of the CDR3 is TGCGCCTGCAGCCCCCGGGGAACTAGCGGCTATTCTCAGCAGTACTTC.